The 17 T cell receptor beta chains given below trace back to one sample, sequenced in a study of blood T cell repertoires in COVID-19. Sequencing was performed with immunoSEQ multiplex PCR; in TCRdb, only in-frame clones are kept and a portion is missing. This table holds 260,000 or so clones, roughly 86% found once. Sequences were obtained from peripheral blood. The receptors come from a human donor in a cohort sampled during active COVID-19.

The rearrangement links TRBV6-5 to TRBJ2-5; 12 bases align to TRBD2. V was pared by 4 bases and J by 5 bases, with 2 bases of the junction left unmatched. This CDR3 comprises 14 residues. Germline CDR1 reads MNHEY; CDR2 reads SVGAGI. CDR3 bases: TGTGCCAGCAGTTCTGGGACTAGCGGGGAGACCCAGTACTTC. This translates into CASSSGTSGETQYF.

The chain uses TRBV28 and TRBJ1-5; the D gene is possibly TRBD1 (6 bases). Deletions cut 3 bases from V and 9 bases from J, with 12 bases between. The germline gives CDR1 MDHEN, CDR2 SYDVKM. The CDR3 totals 13 residues. The CDR3 spells CASSLGGGRPQHF. Here the CDR3 DNA reads TGTGCCAGCAGTTTGGGGGGGGGCCGGCCCCAGCATTTT.

The chain combines TRBV5-4 with TRBJ2-1; D uncertain. Germline V gene lookup returns CDR1 SGHNT and CDR2 YYREEE (reference sequence). The CDR3 runs to 12 residues. The V end was cut by 4 bases, the J end by 9 bases, with 11 bases between. This CDR3 is CASSPNLSEQFF. The CDR3 DNA sequence: TGTGCCAGCAGCCCAAACTTGAGTGAGCAGTTCTTC. Combining the CDR3 with reference TRBV5-4 and TRBJ2-1 gives the whole variable domain ETGVTQSPTHLIKTRGQQVTLRCSSQSGHNTVSWYQQALGQGPQFIFQYYREEENGRGNFPPRFSGLQFPNYSSELNVNALELDDSALYLCASSPNLSEQFFGPGTRLTVL.

The chain recombines TRBV30 with TRBJ2-1, with 9 bases that match TRBD2. Trimming took 5 bases from V and 8 from J; bases not matched to a gene: 10. This CDR3 has 14 residues. Per the germline V gene, CDR1 is GTSNPN and CDR2 is SVGIG (reference sequence). The CDR3 here is CAWGTSQRVHEQFF. As DNA, the CDR3 is TGTGCCTGGGGGACTAGCCAGAGAGTACATGAGCAGTTCTTC.

This chain connects TRBV5-6 to TRBJ1-2, with D perhaps TRBD1 (5 bases). Trimming pared 1 base from V and 7 bases from J, leaving 14 bases between. This CDR3 is 14 amino acids long. Germline CDR1 reads SGHDT; CDR2 reads YYEEEE. DNA for the CDR3: TGTGCCAGCAGCTTGAGGACACTGACGAGTGGCTACACCTTC. Its translation is CASSLRTLTSGYTF.

This clone was detected a few times. The chain joins TRBV9 to TRBJ2-5, with 10 bases identical to TRBD1. V lost 3 bases, J lost 4 bases, and 3 bases stayed unmatched. The length of the CDR3 is 14 residues. The germline CDR1 and CDR2 sequences are SGDLS and YYNGEE. CDR3 region: CASSGQGARETQYF. CDR3 nucleotides: TGTGCCAGCAGCGGACAGGGGGCAAGAGAGACCCAGTACTTC.

The CDR3 DNA follows: TGTGCCACCAGTGACAGACAGGGGGAGACATACGAGCAGTACTTC. Translation gives CATSDRQGETYEQYF. The chain links TRBV24-1 to TRBJ2-7, with 9 bases that match TRBD1. The CDR3 is 15 residues long. From germline, CDR1 is KGHDR and CDR2 SFDVKD. V trimming: 4 bases; J trimming: 4 bases; junction bases outside the gene matches: 7.

The chain has TRBV5-1 and TRBJ2-7; maybe TRBD1 (6 bases). The V end lost 0 bases, the J end lost 2 bases, and 9 bases lay between the germline ends. Germline loops: CDR1 SGHRS, CDR2 YFSETQ. The CDR3 consists of 14 residues. CDR3 residues: CASSLDWGPYEQYF. CDR3 bases: TGCGCCAGCAGCTTGGATTGGGGGCCCTACGAGCAGTACTTC.

V usage is TRBV13 and J usage is TRBJ2-7; 14 bases align to TRBD2. CDR1 and CDR2 from the germline V gene are PRHDT and FYEKMQ (reference sequence). The CDR3 is 15 amino acids. The junction had 3 bases not matched to a gene; V was cut back by 3 bases and J by 5 bases. The CDR3 coding sequence is TGTGCCAGCAGCTTCGGGACTAGCGGGAGAAACGAGCAGTACTTC. Protein sequence: CASSFGTSGRNEQYF. Drawing the rest from reference TRBV13 and TRBJ2-7, the complete variable domain is AAGVIQSPRHLIKEKRETATLKCYPIPRHDTVYWYQQGPGQDPQFLISFYEKMQSDKGSIPDRFSAQQFSDYHSELNMSSLELGDSALYFCASSFGTSGRNEQYFGPGTRLTVT.

The rearrangement joins TRBV5-1 to TRBJ1-5; no clear D. V lost 4 bases to trimming and J lost 3 bases, with 11 bases between them. Germline values: CDR1 SGHRS, CDR2 YFSETQ. The CDR3 contains 14 residues. CDR3 sequence (DNA): TGCGCCAGCAGCGTCGAAGCGAACAATCAGCCCCAGCATTTT. This codes for CASSVEANNQPQHF.

The chain carries TRBV5-1 and TRBJ2-3; 7 nucleotides agree with TRBD2. Losses at the gene ends were 6 bases for V and 0 bases for J; bases not matched to a gene: 4. The CDR3 contains 14 residues. CDR1 and CDR2 from the germline V gene are SGHRS and YFSETQ. The CDR3 nucleotides are TGCGCCAGCATGGCGGGGGTAAGCACAGATACGCAGTATTTT. As protein: CASMAGVSTDTQYF.

The chain links TRBV6-5 to TRBJ2-1; D is perhaps TRBD1 (5 bases). V lost 4 bases and J lost 0, with 10 bases in between. The CDR3 extends over 15 amino acids. Per the germline V gene, CDR1 is MNHEY and CDR2 is SVGAGI. The CDR3 sequence is CASSSTADSYNEQFF. CDR3 DNA: TGTGCCAGCAGTTCGACAGCTGACTCCTACAATGAGCAGTTCTTC.

In this sample, this clone turned up a few times. The rearrangement joins TRBV19 to TRBJ2-1, with 8 bases that match TRBD2. The CDR3 sequence is 15 residues long. V shed 1 base and J 8 bases; nucleotides not matched to a gene: 7. The V gene's germline CDR1 is LNHDA and CDR2 SQIVND (reference sequence). The CDR3 DNA sequence: TGTGCCAGTAGTATAGGGACTAGCCTAAGCGATGAGCAGTTCTTC. It yields the protein CASSIGTSLSDEQFF.

V gene TRBV28 combines with J gene TRBJ2-7, with TRBD2 identical over 8 bases. The CDR3 covers 15 residues. V trimming: 6 bases; J trimming: 3 bases; junction bases outside the gene matches: 10. CDR1 is MDHEN and CDR2 is SYDVKM in the germline V gene. In nucleotides, the CDR3 is TGTGCCAGCAGGACCCGGGGGGGGCGGGGCTACGAGCAGTACTTC. Encoded protein: CASRTRGGRGYEQYF.

This clone was seen a handful of times. The chain recombines TRBV25-1 with TRBJ1-6; D possibly corresponds to TRBD1 (6 bases). Trimming removed 4 bases from V and 11 bases from J, with 18 bases in between. The CDR3 is 15 residues long. Germline CDR1 is MGHDK and CDR2 is SYGVNS. CDR3 DNA sequence: TGTGCCAGCAGTGGATCAACCCCAGGGGAAACACCCCTCCACTTT. It specifies CASSGSTPGETPLHF.

This chain links TRBV19 with TRBJ1-1, with D perhaps matching TRBD1 (5 bases). Trimming removed 8 bases at V and 1 base at J, with 11 bases between. Germline assignment: CDR1 LNHDA and CDR2 SQIVND (reference sequence). The CDR3 runs to 13 residues. As DNA, the CDR3 is TGTGCCAGTTTAGGACACACGAACACTGAAGCTTTCTTT. Encoded protein: CASLGHTNTEAFF.

The V and J genes are TRBV7-2 and TRBJ1-1; possibly TRBD1 for D (6 bases). CDR3 size: 15 residues. Deletions cut 5 bases from V and 5 bases from J, with 18 bases between. Per germline, CDR1 SGHTA and CDR2 FQGNSA. In DNA, the CDR3 is TGTGCCAGCAGCCCCCAGGGGAGGGGAGCGACTGAAGCTTTCTTT. Protein sequence: CASSPQGRGATEAFF.